This entry describes one T cell receptor beta chain. The antigen it binds to is not known. It has no much larger one-base neighbor in the sample; base qualities were not kept. The CDR3 regions of human TCRbeta chains were analyzed by immunosequencing. In the original analysis: TCRs in the repertoires were matched against a reference library of SARS-CoV-2-specific TCRs that had been generated with the MIRA antigen-specificity platform. Breadth meant the fraction of unique TCRs that were SARS-CoV-2-associated, whereas depth meant the fraction of total T cells that were SARS-CoV-2-associated. Using the MIRA data, each spike-specific TCR was assigned both to the spike region to which the TCR was reactive and to a CD4 or CD8 class. Log10-transformed breadth and depth values were compared by one-way ANOVA with Sidak's multiple comparisons tests. This immuneACCESS table, as held by TCRdb, lists in-frame sequences with V and J called but not all clones. Of the missing ones, under half trace to an unresolved V gene in checked studies; the others have no known cause. V, J and clone size reflect that table, while D and trimming were determined from the DNA. In all, the sample holds some 91,000 clones, and roughly nine tenths of those were seen once. Clones ranked in the top ten supply about 12% of the sample.

V and J are truncated by 5 bases and 2 bases respectively, leaving an intervening sequence of 12 bases. There are 14 amino acids in the CDR3, from cysteine to phenylalanine inclusive. This entry keeps only the CDR3 DNA: 42 bases, framed from base 1. CDR1 and CDR2, looked up from the germline V gene, are MDHEN and SYDVKM. The sample originates from a study of T cell responses to AZD1222 COVID-19 vaccine (dated by TCRdb to the early 2020s). About the investigation overall: AZD1222 recipients given second doses at about 4 weeks or at about 12 weeks were pooled, since spike-specific TCR depth and breadth were not found to differ between the two schedules. TCR sequencing was performed for fewer than 250 trial participants, of whom about 200 were given two doses of AZD1222 and some 25 were given two doses of MenACWY control vaccine. Enrollment into the trials was organized by age into subgroups of 18-55, 56-69 and 70-plus years, and those subgroups contained roughly 150, 30 and 60 TCR-sequenced participants, respectively. What the work shows at the level of the full study, not this receptor alone: Because no day 14 peak-response samples were available, the repertoires could be characterized only after the peak T cell response. After two AZD1222 doses, spike-specific TCR breadth and depth were significantly higher than at day 0 and than in MenACWY recipients. Reportedly, close to half of the unique spike-specific TCRs recognized epitopes lying outside the regions that are mutated in the B.1.351 and B.1.1.7 variants. In the small 56-69-year group, the increase in depth fell short of significance, most likely because of low power. The vaccine-associated CD4 TCRs covered the entire spike protein, and the dominant responses fell in regions 160-218 and 743-854. Only a handful of AZD1222 recipients were SARS-CoV-2 seropositive at baseline, limiting conclusions about previously exposed vaccinees. Participants were mostly white British, with more females than males. The authors suggested clonal diversity may have been underestimated.

The sample's time point, from its label and the paper: baseline before first vaccination. Vaccinee samples came from UK trials COV001 and COV002, including a single-blind randomized controlled phase 2/3 trial of AZD1222 (ChAdOx1 nCoV-19) in healthy adults. For TCRbeta chain sequencing, PBMC samples were collected from trial participants at day 0 and at day 28 after the second dose. The material sequenced was peripheral blood, taken on day 0 of AZD1222 vaccination. The receptor comes from an adult in good health. The receptor chain draws on TRBV28 and TRBJ1-2; confidence is insufficient to name the D gene. This receptor has the CDR3 CASSRDQANYGYTF. The nucleotide sequence is given as TGTGCCAGCAGTCGGGATCAGGCGAACTATGGCTACACCTTC.